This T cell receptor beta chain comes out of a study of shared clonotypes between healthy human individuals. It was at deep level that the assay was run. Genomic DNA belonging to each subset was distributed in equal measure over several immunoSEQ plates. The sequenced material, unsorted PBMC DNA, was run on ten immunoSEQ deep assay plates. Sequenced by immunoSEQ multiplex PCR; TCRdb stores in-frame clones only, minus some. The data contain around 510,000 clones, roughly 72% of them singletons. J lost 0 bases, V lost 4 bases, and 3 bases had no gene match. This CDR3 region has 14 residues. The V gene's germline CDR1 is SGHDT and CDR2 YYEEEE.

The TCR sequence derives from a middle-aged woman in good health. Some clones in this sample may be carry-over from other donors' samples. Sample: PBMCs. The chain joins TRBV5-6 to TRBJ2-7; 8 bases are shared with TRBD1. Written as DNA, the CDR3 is TGTGCCAGCAGCCCGACAGGGGTCTCCTACGAGCAGTACTTC. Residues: CASSPTGVSYEQYF.